Following are 13 T cell receptor beta chains from one sample sequenced in a study of shared clonotypes between healthy human individuals. Profiled with immunoSEQ multiplex PCR; TCRdb holds only in-frame clones, not every one. Among approximately 1.5 million clones, approximately 98% were seen once, and the ten largest hold less than 0.55%. Material for sequencing was naive CD4+ T cells sorted from blood. Regarding subset: CD45RA+ positively selected. The receptors shown here come from a man in his thirties or forties in good health.

V usage is TRBV7-2 and J usage is TRBJ2-1; D not resolved. CDR3 length: 15 amino acids. V gave up 1 base and J gave up 0 bases, with 7 bases separating them. The V gene's germline CDR1 is SGHTA and CDR2 FQGNSA. CDR3 amino acids: CASSLGVGSYNEQFF. In DNA form, the CDR3 reads TGTGCCAGCAGCTTAGGGGTAGGCTCCTACAATGAGCAGTTCTTC. The full variable domain, rest sourced from reference TRBV7-2 and TRBJ2-1, is GAGVSQSPSNKVTEKGKDVELRCDPISGHTALYWYRQSLGQGLEFLIYFQGNSAPDKSGLPSDRFSAERTGGSVSTLTIQRTQQEDSAVYLCASSLGVGSYNEQFFGPGTRLTVL.

This sequence joins TRBV28 and TRBJ2-7, with 12 bases fitting TRBD2. This CDR3 is 17 amino acids long. V shed 6 bases, J shed 0 bases, and the junction held 9 bases outside the gene matches. Germline CDR1 MDHEN, CDR2 SYDVKM. CDR3 protein: CASSFKGTSGYSYEQYF. The CDR3, as DNA: TGTGCCAGCAGCTTTAAAGGGACTAGCGGGTACTCCTACGAGCAGTACTTC. The full variable domain, with the rest looked up from reference TRBV28 and TRBJ2-7, is DVKVTQSSRYLVKRTGEKVFLECVQDMDHENMFWYRQDPGLGLRLIYFSYDVKMKEKGDIPEGYSVSREKKERFSLILESASTNQTSMYLCASSFKGTSGYSYEQYFGPGTRLTVT.

J is TRBJ1-5 and V is TRBV2; 7 bases line up with TRBD1. Germline V gives CDR1 SNHLY, CDR2 FYNNEI. This CDR3 has 16 residues. V dropped 1 base and J dropped 6; count of bases not matched to a gene: 9. CDR3 residues: CASSEGGRGMVQPQHF. CDR3 nucleotide sequence: TGTGCCAGCAGTGAAGGAGGCAGGGGGATGGTTCAGCCCCAGCATTTT.

The chain recombines TRBV2 with TRBJ2-7; D not certain. This CDR3 has 11 residues. From germline, CDR1 is SNHLY and CDR2 FYNNEI. Trimming stripped 6 bases from V and 1 base from J, with 4 bases between. The CDR3 protein is CASRGSYEQYF. The CDR3 region has the DNA TGTGCCAGCAGGGGATCCTACGAGCAGTACTTC.

The genes are TRBV14 and TRBJ2-1; D possibly matches TRBD1 or TRBD2 (6 bases each). The CDR3 runs to 14 residues. Germline CDR1 is SGHDN and CDR2 is FVKESK. V gave up 1 base and J gave up 8 bases, with 12 bases separating them. Here the CDR3 reads CASSQGGPGDEQFF. The CDR3 DNA follows: TGTGCCAGCAGCCAAGGGGGGCCGGGGGATGAGCAGTTCTTC.

This clone has just one count. This chain uses TRBV29-1 with TRBJ2-1; D is perhaps TRBD1 or TRBD2 (5 bases each). The CDR3 consists of 16 residues. The germline CDR1 and CDR2 sequences are SQVTM and ANQGSEA. Trimming pared 3 bases from V and 0 bases from J, leaving 15 bases between. The DNA of the CDR3 is TGCAGCGTTGAGACTCAAGACGGGGCCTCCTACAATGAGCAGTTCTTC. The encoded protein is CSVETQDGASYNEQFF.

Notes on this clone: The sample carries other DNA sequences with the same CDR3. The rearrangement links TRBV6-5 to TRBJ1-1, with D unclear. The V end lost 0 bases, the J end lost 1 base, and 6 bases lay between the germline ends. This CDR3 is built from 14 residues. CDR1 is MNHEY, CDR2 SVGAGI, per germline. The DNA for the CDR3 is TGTGCCAGCAGTTACTCTCGACAGAACACTGAAGCTTTCTTT. Amino acid sequence: CASSYSRQNTEAFF.

This chain links TRBV5-1 with TRBJ2-3, with no clear D. This CDR3 region has 15 residues. The germline CDR1 and CDR2 sequences are SGHRS and YFSETQ. V was shortened by 4 bases and J by 0 bases, with 12 bases between the two germline ends. The CDR3 coding sequence is TGCGCCAGCAGCCTCAGAGCTACTAGCACAGATACGCAGTATTTT. Its translation is CASSLRATSTDTQYF.

This clone has a single count. The V call is TRBV7-9, the J call TRBJ2-1; the match to TRBD1 covers 9 bases. The CDR3 totals 13 residues. Unmatched junction bases numbered 5, after V lost 1 base and J lost 13 bases. Per germline, CDR1 SEHNR and CDR2 FQNEAQ (reference sequence). The CDR3: CASSLGQGESQFF. CDR3 nucleotide sequence: TGTGCCAGCAGCTTAGGACAGGGGGAGAGCCAGTTCTTC.

CDR3 protein: CASSPLLGPYEQYF. CDR3 in DNA: TGTGCCAGCAGCCCCCTACTTGGCCCCTACGAGCAGTACTTC. The V and J genes are TRBV11-3 and TRBJ2-7; no reliable D call. The CDR3 runs 14 residues. V shed 5 bases and J shed 2 bases, with 13 bases lying between them. The germline CDR1 and CDR2 sequences are SGHNT and YENEEA.

V usage is TRBV7-3 and J usage is TRBJ2-7; 7 positions match TRBD2. Unmatched junction bases numbered 7, after V lost 2 bases and J lost 6 bases. Germline V gene lookup returns CDR1 SGHTA and CDR2 FQGTGA. The CDR3 extends over 14 amino acids. The CDR3 region is CASSLLGRASEQYF. The CDR3 DNA follows: TGTGCCAGCAGCTTACTAGGGAGGGCTTCCGAGCAGTACTTC.

The chain couples TRBV28 to TRBJ2-1; 8 bases line up with TRBD2. CDR1 and CDR2 (germline): MDHEN, SYDVKM. J was trimmed by 3 bases and V by 6 bases; bases with no gene match: 7. This CDR3 contains 15 residues. The CDR3 DNA is TGTGCCAGCAGCCGAGGGACTAGTAGCTACAATGAGCAGTTCTTC. This gives the protein CASSRGTSSYNEQFF.

The J gene is TRBJ2-3, the V gene TRBV5-1; D gene unclear. Trimming pared 6 bases from V and 0 bases from J, leaving 11 bases between. CDR1 and CDR2 from the germline V gene are SGHRS and YFSETQ. The CDR3 contains 14 residues. CDR3 residues: CASNVGFSTDTQYF. The CDR3 nucleotides read TGCGCCAGCAATGTGGGGTTTAGCACAGATACGCAGTATTTT.